The entry below describes one T cell receptor (beta chain). Its antigen is not known. The CDR3 spans 14 residues. Germline V gives CDR1 LNHDA, CDR2 SQIVND (reference sequence). The V gene lost 2 bases and the J gene lost 0 bases, with 5 bases spanning the gap. Measured with immunoSEQ multiplex PCR; TCRdb has only the in-frame clones, and not every one. This table has about 42,000 clones, about 86% appearing once. This sample is drawn from a study of OX40 agonist ivuxolimab in advanced cancers. About the study: Patients were dosed with the agonistic anti-OX40 (CD134) antibody ivuxolimab. Study-wide points: With doses of 0.1 to 3.0 mg/kg, CD4+ and CD8+ blood T cells had undergone clonal expansion by week 6.

This chain links TRBV19 with TRBJ2-1; D uncertain. This TCR came from an adult with an advanced solid tumor such as melanoma, head and neck, liver or kidney cancer. This specimen was CD4+ or CD8+ T cells sorted from blood, taken in a trial of the OX40 agonist ivuxolimab. The CDR3 DNA is TGTGCCAGTAGTATATTATCCTCCTACAATGAGCAGTTCTTC. Translated, it gives CASSILSSYNEQFF.